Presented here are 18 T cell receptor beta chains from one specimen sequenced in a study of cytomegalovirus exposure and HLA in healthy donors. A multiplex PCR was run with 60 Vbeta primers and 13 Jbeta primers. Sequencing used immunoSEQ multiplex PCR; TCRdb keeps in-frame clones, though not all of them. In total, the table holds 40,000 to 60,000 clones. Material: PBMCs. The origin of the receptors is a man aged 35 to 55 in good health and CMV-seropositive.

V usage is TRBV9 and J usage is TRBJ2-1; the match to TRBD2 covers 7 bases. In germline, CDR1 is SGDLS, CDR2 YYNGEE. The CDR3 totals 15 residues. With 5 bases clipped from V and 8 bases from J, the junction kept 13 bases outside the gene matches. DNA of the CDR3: TGTGCCAGCAGTGATGGGACTAATTCGTTCGATGAGCAGTTCTTC. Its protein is CASSDGTNSFDEQFF.

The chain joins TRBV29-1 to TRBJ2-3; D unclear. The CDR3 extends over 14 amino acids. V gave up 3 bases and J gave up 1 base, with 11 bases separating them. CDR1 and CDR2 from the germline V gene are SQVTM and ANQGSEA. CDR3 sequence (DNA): TGCAGCGTTGACCAACCCCAGGGCACAGATACGCAGTATTTT. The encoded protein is CSVDQPQGTDTQYF.

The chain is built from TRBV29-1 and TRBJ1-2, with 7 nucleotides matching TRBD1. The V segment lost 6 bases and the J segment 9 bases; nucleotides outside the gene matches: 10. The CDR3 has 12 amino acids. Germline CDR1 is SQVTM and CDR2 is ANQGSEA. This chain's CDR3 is CSVETGSDSYTF. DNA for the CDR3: TGCAGCGTGGAGACAGGGTCTGATAGCTACACCTTC. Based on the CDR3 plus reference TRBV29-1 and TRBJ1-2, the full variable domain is SAVISQKPSRDICQRGTSLTIQCQVDSQVTMMFWYRQQPGQSLTLIATANQGSEATYESGFVIDKFPISRPNLTFSTLTVSNMSPEDSSIYLCSVETGSDSYTFGSGTRLTVV.

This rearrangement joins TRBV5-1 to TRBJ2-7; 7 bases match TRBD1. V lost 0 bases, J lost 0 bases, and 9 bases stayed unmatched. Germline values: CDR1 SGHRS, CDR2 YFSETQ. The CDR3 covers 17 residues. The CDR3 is CASSLAGTALSSYEQYF. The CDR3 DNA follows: TGCGCCAGCAGCTTGGCCGGGACAGCCCTTAGCTCCTACGAGCAGTACTTC.

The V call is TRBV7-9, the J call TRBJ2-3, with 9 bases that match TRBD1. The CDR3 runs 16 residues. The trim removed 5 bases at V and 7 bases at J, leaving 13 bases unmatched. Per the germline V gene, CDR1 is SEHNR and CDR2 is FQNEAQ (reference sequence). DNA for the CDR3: TGTGCCAGCAGCCCCAGGGGACAGGGAGCTTCCCATACGCAGTATTTT. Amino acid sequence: CASSPRGQGASHTQYF.

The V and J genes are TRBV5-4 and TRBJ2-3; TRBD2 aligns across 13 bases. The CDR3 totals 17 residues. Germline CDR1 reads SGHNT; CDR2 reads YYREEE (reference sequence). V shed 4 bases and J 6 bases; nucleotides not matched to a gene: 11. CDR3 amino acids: CASSLSVLAGGEDTQYF. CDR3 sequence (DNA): TGTGCCAGCAGCCTCAGTGTACTAGCGGGAGGGGAGGATACGCAGTATTTT.

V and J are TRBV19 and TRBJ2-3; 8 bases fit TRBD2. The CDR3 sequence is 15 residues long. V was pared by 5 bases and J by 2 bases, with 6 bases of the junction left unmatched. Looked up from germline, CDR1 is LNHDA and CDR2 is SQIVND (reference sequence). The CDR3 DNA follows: TGTGCCAGTAGTCCCCAGCGGGGGTTCACAGATACGCAGTATTTT. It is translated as CASSPQRGFTDTQYF.

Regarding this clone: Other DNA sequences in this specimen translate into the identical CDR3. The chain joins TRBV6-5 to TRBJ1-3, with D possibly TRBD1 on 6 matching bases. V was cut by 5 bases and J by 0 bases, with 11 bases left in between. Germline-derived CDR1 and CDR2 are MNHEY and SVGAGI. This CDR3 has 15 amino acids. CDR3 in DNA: TGTGCCAGCAGTCCCTCGGACAGCTCTGGAAACACCATATATTTT. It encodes CASSPSDSSGNTIYF.

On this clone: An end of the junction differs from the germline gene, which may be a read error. The CDR3 sequence: CAGSPGSGDGAFF. The CDR3 DNA follows: TGTGCCGGCAGTCCGGGGTCGGGGGACGGAGCTTTCTTT. This chain joins TRBV6-6 and TRBJ1-1; D may be TRBD1 (5 bases). CDR3 size: 13 residues. CDR1 is MNHNY, CDR2 SVGAGI, per germline (reference sequence).

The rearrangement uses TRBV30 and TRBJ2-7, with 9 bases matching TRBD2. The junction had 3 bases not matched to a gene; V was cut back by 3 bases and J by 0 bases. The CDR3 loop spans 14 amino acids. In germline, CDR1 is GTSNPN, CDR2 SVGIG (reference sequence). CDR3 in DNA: TGTGCCTGGAGCGGACTAGCGAGCTCCTACGAGCAGTACTTC. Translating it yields CAWSGLASSYEQYF.

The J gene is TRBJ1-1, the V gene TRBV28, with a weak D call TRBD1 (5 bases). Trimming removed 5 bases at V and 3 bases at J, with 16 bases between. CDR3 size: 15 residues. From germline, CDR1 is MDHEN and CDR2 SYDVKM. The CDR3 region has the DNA TGTGCCAGCAGTGCGTACAGATCCAGGGACACTGAAGCTTTCTTT. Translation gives CASSAYRSRDTEAFF.

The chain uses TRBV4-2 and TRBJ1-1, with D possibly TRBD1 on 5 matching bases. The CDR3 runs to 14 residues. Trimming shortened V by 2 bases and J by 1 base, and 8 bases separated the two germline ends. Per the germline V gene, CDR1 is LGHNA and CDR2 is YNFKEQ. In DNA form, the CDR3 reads TGTGCCAGCAGCCAAATGGGGCAGAACACTGAAGCTTTCTTT. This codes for CASSQMGQNTEAFF.

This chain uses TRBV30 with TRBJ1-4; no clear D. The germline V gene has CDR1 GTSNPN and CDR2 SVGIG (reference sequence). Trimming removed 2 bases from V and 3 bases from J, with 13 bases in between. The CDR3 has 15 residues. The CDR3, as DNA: TGTGCCTGGAGTTCTTCGTATGCAGCTAATGAAAAACTGTTTTTT. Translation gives CAWSSSYAANEKLFF.

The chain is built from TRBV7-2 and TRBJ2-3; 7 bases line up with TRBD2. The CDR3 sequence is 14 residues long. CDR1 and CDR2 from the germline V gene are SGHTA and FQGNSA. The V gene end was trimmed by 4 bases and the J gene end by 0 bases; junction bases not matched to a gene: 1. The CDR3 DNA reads TGTGCCAGCAGCTGGGGGGGGAGCACAGATACGCAGTATTTT. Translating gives CASSWGGSTDTQYF.

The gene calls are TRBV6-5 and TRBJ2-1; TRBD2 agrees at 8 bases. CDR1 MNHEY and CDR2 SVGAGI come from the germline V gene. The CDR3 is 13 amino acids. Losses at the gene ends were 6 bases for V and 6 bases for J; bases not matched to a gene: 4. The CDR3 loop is CASSPRGGNEQFF. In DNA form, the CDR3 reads TGTGCCAGCAGCCCCCGGGGGGGCAATGAGCAGTTCTTC.

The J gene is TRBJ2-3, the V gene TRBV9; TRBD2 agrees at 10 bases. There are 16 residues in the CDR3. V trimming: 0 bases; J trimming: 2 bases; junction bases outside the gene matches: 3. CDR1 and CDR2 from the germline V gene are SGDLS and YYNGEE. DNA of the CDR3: TGTGCCAGCAGCGTAGCTAGCGGGGGCCTCACAGATACGCAGTATTTT. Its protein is CASSVASGGLTDTQYF.

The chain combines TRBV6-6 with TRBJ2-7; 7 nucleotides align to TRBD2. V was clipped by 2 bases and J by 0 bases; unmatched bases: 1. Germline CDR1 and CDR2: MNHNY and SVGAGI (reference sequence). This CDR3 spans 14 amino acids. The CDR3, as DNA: TGTGCCAGCAGTTACGGGACTAACTCCTACGAGCAGTACTTC. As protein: CASSYGTNSYEQYF.

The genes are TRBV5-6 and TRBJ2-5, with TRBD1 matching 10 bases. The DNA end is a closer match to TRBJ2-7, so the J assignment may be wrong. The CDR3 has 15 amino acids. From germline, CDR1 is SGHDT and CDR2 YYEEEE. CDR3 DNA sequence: TGTGCCAGCAGCTTGGAGGGACAGGGGACCTACGAGCAGTACTTC. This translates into CASSLEGQGTYEQYF.